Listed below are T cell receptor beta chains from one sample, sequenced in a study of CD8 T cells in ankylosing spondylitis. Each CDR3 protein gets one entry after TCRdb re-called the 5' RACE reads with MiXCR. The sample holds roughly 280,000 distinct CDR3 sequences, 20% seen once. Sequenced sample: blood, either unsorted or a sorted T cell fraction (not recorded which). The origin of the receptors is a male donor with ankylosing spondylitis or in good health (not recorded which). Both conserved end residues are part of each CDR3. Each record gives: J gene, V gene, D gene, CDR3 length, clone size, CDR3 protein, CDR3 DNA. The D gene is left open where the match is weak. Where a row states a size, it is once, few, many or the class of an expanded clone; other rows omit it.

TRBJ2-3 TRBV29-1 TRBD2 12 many CSVVAGTDTQYF TGCAGCGTTGTAGCGGGAACAGATACGCAGTATTTT
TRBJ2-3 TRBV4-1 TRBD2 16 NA CASSQATSGITDTQYF TGCGCCAGCAGCCAAGCGACTAGCGGGATAACAGATACGCAGTATTTT
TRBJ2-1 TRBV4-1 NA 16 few CASGGEKGGGYNEQFF TGCGCCAGCGGAGGAGAAAAGGGGGGGGGTTACAATGAGCAGTTCTTC
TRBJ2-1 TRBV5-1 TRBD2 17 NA CASSLAILADSVNEQFF TGCGCCAGCAGCTTGGCCATACTAGCGGATTCTGTCAATGAGCAGTTCTTC
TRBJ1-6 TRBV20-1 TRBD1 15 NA CSAEGPGGRNSPLHF TGCAGTGCGGAGGGGCCAGGGGGCCGGAATTCACCCCTCCACTTT
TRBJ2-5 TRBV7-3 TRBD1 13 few CASSSGQGRTQYF TGTGCCAGCAGCTCGGGACAGGGCAGGACCCAGTACTTC
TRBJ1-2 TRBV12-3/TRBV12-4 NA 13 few CASSPGSGYGYTF TGTGCCAGCAGCCCAGGGTCCGGCTATGGCTACACCTTC
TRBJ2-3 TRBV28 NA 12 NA CASSFVTDTQYF TGTGCCAGCAGTTTTGTCACAGATACGCAGTATTTT
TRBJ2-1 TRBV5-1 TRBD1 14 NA CASSWGTGNDEQFF TGCGCCAGCAGCTGGGGGACAGGGAACGATGAGCAGTTCTTC
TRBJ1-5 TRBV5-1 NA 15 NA CASSLAPTGNQPQHF TGCGCCAGCAGCTTGGCTCCGACTGGCAATCAGCCCCAGCATTTT
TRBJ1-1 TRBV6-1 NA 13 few CASSSASNTEAFF TGTGCCAGCAGCTCGGCTAGCAACACTGAAGCTTTCTTT
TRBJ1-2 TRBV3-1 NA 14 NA CASTPKISIYGYTF TGTGCCAGCACCCCAAAGATCTCCATCTATGGCTACACCTTC
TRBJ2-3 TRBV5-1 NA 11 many CASGPSYTQYF TGCGCCAGCGGACCTTCATATACGCAGTATTTT
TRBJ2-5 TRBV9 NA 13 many CASSARSWETQYF TGTGCCAGCAGTGCGAGGTCGTGGGAGACCCAGTACTTC
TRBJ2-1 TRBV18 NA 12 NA CASSPRPPEQFF TGTGCCAGCTCACCTCGCCCGCCTGAGCAGTTCTTC
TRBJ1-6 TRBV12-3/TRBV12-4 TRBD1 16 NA CASSFTGGSYNSPLHF TGTGCCAGCAGTTTTACAGGGGGCTCCTATAATTCACCCCTCCACTTT
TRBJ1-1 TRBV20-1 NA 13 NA CSASAQVNTEAFF TGCAGTGCTAGCGCTCAGGTCAACACTGAAGCTTTCTTT
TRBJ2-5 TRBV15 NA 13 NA CATSRGGGETQYF TGTGCCACCAGCAGAGGCGGGGGCGAGACCCAGTACTTC
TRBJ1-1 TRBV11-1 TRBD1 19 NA CASSLWGGQALPGDTEAFF TGTGCCAGCAGCTTATGGGGTGGACAGGCGCTCCCTGGGGACACTGAAGCTTTCTTT
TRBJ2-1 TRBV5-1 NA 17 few CASSSSLGFTSLGEQFF TGCGCCAGCAGCTCCTCACTGGGGTTTACATCGTTGGGTGAGCAGTTCTTC
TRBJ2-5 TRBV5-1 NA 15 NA CASSLTGIAGETQYF TGCGCCAGCAGCTTAACCGGGATCGCTGGGGAGACCCAGTACTTC
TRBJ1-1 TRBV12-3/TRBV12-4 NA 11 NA CASSFDTEAFF TGTGCCAGCAGTTTTGACACTGAAGCTTTCTTT
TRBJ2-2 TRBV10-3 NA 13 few CAISVGGIGELFF TGTGCCATCAGTGTAGGAGGGATCGGGGAGCTGTTTTTT
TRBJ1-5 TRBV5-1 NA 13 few CASSLDILQPQHF TGCGCCAGCAGCCTGGACATCCTACAGCCCCAGCATTTT
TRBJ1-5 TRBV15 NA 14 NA CATSRGGDNQPQHF TGTGCCACCAGCAGAGGTGGGGATAATCAGCCCCAGCATTTT
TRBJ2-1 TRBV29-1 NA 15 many CSVEDPSGRYNEQFF TGCAGCGTTGAAGATCCCAGCGGGCGGTACAATGAGCAGTTCTTC
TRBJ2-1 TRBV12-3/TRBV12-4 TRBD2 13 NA CASSLTSAGEQFF TGTGCCAGCAGTCTGACTAGCGCGGGTGAGCAGTTCTTC
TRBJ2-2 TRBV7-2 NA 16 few CASSLISGIIGGELFF TGTGCCAGCAGCTTAATCTCAGGGATTATTGGCGGGGAGCTGTTTTTT
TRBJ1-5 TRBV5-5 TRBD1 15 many CASSFTGGASQPQHF TGTGCCAGCAGCTTTACAGGGGGCGCAAGTCAGCCCCAGCATTTT
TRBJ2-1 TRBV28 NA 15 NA CASSLSEPTYNEQFF TGTGCCAGCAGTTTATCGGAACCCACCTACAATGAGCAGTTCTTC
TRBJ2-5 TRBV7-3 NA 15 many CASSLGERPKETQYF TGTGCCAGCAGCTTAGGAGAGCGTCCGAAAGAGACCCAGTACTTC
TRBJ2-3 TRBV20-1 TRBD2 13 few CSARLSGSDTQYF TGCAGTGCTAGACTTAGCGGGAGTGATACGCAGTATTTT
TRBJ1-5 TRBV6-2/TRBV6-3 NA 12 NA CASSYSVQPQHF TGTGCCAGCAGTTACTCAGTTCAGCCCCAGCATTTT
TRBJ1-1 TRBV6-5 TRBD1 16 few CASSYYSQGLNTEAFF TGTGCCAGCAGTTACTATTCACAGGGGCTGAACACTGAAGCTTTCTTT
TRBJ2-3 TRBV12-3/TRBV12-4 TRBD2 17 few CASSLPSSGMSTDTQYF TGTGCCAGCAGTTTACCCTCTAGCGGGATGAGCACAGATACGCAGTATTTT
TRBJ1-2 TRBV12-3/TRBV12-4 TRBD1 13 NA CASSPGQGKDYTF TGTGCCAGCAGCCCCGGACAGGGGAAAGACTACACCTTC
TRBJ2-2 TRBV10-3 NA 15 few CAISEIDRDTGELFF TGTGCCATCAGTGAGATCGACCGGGACACCGGGGAGCTGTTTTTT
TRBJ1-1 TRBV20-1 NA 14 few CSARREARNTEAFF TGCAGTGCTAGACGGGAGGCCAGGAACACTGAAGCTTTCTTT
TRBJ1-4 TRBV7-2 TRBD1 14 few CASSLAPGGEKLFF TGTGCCAGCAGCTTAGCCCCAGGGGGGGAAAAACTGTTTTTT
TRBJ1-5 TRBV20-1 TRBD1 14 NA CSAAWTGHNQPQHF TGCAGTGCTGCCTGGACAGGTCACAATCAGCCCCAGCATTTT
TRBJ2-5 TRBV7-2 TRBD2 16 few CASSLAGLAGGETQYF TGTGCCAGCAGCTTAGCGGGACTAGCGGGAGGGGAGACCCAGTACTTC
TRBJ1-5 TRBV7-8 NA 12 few CASSLALGPQHF TGTGCCAGCAGCTTGGCCCTCGGGCCCCAGCATTTT
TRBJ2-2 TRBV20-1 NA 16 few CSARDSRLARTGELFF TGCAGTGCTAGAGATTCCCGGCTGGCTAGGACCGGGGAGCTGTTTTTT
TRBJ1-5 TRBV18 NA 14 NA CASSPNPHNQPQHF TGTGCCAGCTCACCAAACCCTCACAATCAGCCCCAGCATTTT
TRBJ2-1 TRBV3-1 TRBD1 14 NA CASSQGQGWNEQFF TGTGCCAGCAGCCAAGGACAGGGGTGGAATGAGCAGTTCTTC
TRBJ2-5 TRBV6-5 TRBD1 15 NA CASSYSRTGGETQYF TGTGCCAGCAGTTACTCCCGGACAGGTGGAGAGACCCAGTACTTC
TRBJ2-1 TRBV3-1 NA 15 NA CASSQESRPWNEQFF TGTGCCAGCAGCCAAGAAAGTCGACCGTGGAATGAGCAGTTCTTC
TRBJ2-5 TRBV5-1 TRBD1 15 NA CASSWTGDGRETQYF TGCGCCAGCAGCTGGACAGGGGATGGGCGGGAGACCCAGTACTTC